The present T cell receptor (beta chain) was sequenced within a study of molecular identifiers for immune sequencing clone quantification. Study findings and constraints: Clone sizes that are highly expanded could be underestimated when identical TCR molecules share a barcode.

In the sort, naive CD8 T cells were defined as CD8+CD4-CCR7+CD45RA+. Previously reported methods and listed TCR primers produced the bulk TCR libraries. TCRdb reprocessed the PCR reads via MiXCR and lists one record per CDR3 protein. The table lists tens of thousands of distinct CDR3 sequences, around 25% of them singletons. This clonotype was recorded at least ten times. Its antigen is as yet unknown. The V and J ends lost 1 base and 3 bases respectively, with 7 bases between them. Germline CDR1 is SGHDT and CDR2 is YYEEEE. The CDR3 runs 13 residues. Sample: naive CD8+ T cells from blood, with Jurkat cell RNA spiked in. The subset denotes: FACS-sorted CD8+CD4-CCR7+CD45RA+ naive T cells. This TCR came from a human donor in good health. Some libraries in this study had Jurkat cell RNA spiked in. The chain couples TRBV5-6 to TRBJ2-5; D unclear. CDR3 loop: CASSLILEETQYF. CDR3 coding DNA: TGTGCCAGCAGCTTGATTCTAGAAGAGACCCAGTACTTC.